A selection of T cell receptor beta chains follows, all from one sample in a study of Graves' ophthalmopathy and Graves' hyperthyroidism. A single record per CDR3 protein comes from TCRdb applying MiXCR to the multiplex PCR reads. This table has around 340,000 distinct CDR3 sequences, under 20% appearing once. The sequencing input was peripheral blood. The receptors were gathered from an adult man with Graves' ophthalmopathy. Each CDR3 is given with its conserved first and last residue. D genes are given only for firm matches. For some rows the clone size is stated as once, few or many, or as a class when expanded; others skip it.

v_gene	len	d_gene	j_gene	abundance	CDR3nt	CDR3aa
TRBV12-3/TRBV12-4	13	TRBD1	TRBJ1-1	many	TGTGCCAGCAGCCGACAGGGGAACACTGAAGCTTTCTTT	CASSRQGNTEAFF
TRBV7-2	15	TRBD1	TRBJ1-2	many	TGTGCCAGCAGCGCGAACAGGGGGCGCGGCTATGGCTACACCTTC	CASSANRGRGYGYTF
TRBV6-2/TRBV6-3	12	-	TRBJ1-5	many	TGTGCCAGCAGTTACTCGAGAGGGCCCCAGCATTTT	CASSYSRGPQHF
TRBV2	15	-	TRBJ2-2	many	TGTGCCAGCAGTGCTCCAGGCCTAACGACCGGGGAGCTGTTTTTT	CASSAPGLTTGELFF
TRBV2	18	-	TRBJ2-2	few	TGTGCCAGCAGTGAACGTCCGCTCCGGCGGCATCTCACCGGGGAGCTGTTTTTT	CASSERPLRRHLTGELFF
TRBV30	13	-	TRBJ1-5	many	TGTGCCTGGAGGGACAGTTACAATCAGCCCCAGCATTTT	CAWRDSYNQPQHF
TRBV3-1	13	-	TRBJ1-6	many	TGTGCCAGCAGCGAGAATAATAATTCACCCCTCCACTTT	CASSENNNSPLHF
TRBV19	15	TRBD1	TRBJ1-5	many	TGTGCCAGTAGTTCGACAGGGGGTTGGAATCAGCCCCAGCATTTT	CASSSTGGWNQPQHF
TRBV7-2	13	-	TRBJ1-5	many	TGTGCCAGCAGCTACCCACCGGGACATCAGCAGCATTTT	CASSYPPGHQQHF
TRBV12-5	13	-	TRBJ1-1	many	TGTGCTAGACGGGCGGGGCCGAACACTGAAGCTTTCTTT	CARRAGPNTEAFF
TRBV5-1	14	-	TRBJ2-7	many	TGCGCCAGCAGCTTGGCACTGGGATACTACGAGCAGTACTTC	CASSLALGYYEQYF
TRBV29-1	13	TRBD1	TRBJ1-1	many	TGCAGCGCAAGGACAGGGGAGTTCACTGAAGCTTTCTTT	CSARTGEFTEAFF
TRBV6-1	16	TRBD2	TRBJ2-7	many	TGTGCCAGCAGTCCCCAACTAGCGGGGGGGTTTTACGAGCAGTACTTC	CASSPQLAGGFYEQYF
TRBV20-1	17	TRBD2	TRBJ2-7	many	TGCAGTGCTAGAGACGTGTTTACGGGCGGGAGCGCCTACGAGCAGTACTTC	CSARDVFTGGSAYEQYF
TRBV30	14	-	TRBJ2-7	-	TGTGCCTGGAGTAGGGTATCAGGGACCTACGAGCAGTGCTTC	CAWSRVSGTYEQCF